The T cell receptor (beta chain) described here comes from a study of CD8 T cells in ankylosing spondylitis. Study-level points and caveats: Seemingly characteristic of ankylosing spondylitis blood was a TCR beta motif consisting of under 10 highly homologous variants.

Trimming took 2 bases from V and 6 from J, leaving 22 bases between them. This CDR3 region has 18 residues. Germline CDR1 MGHDK, CDR2 SYGVNS. A remark on this clonotype: The target antigen is unknown.

TCRdb ran MiXCR on the 5' RACE reads and lists one entry per CDR3 protein. The sample carries 100,000 or so distinct CDR3 sequences, about 9% recorded once. This sequence joins TRBV25-1 and TRBJ2-2; the D gene is possibly TRBD2 (5 bases). The TCR comes from a male donor with ankylosing spondylitis. The source material was blood, either unsorted or a sorted T cell fraction (not recorded which). The CDR3 here is CASSEGLGWSGGAGELFF. The CDR3 DNA is TGTGCCAGCAGTGAAGGTCTAGGTTGGTCAGGAGGTGCCGGGGAGCTGTTTTTT.